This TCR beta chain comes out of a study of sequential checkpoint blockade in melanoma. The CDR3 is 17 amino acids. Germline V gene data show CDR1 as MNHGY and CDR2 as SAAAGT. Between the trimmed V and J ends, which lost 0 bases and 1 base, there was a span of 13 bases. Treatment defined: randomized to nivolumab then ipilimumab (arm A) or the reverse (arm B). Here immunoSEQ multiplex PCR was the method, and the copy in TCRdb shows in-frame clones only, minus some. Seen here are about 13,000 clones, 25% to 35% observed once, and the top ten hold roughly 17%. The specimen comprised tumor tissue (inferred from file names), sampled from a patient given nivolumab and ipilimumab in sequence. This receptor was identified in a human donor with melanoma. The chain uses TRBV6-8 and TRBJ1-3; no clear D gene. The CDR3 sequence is CASSYSTQWISGNTIYF. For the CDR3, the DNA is TGTGCCAGCAGTTACTCGACCCAATGGATTTCTGGAAACACCATATATTTT.